The TCR beta chain described here comes from a study of CDR3 diversity in severe acne. One entry per CDR3 protein results from TCRdb running MiXCR on the PCR reads. The table lists 79,000 or so distinct CDR3 sequences, less than 65% of them singletons, with around a tenth in the top ten. This clonotype has only a few counts. Germline V gene data show CDR1 as SQVTM and CDR2 as ANQGSEA. V lost 7 bases and J lost 6; bases outside the gene matches: 9. This CDR3 contains 13 residues. Sequencing was performed on blood. The TCR sequence derives from a male donor with severe acne vulgaris. The chain employs TRBV29-1 and TRBJ1-2; 9 bases line up with TRBD1. The CDR3 DNA reads TGCAGCGCTTGGGACAGGGAAATTGATGGCTACACCTTC. This encodes CSAWDREIDGYTF.